A selection of T cell receptor beta chains follows, all from one sample in a study of T cell changes during pregnancy in multiple sclerosis. This table comes from immunoSEQ multiplex PCR, and its TCRdb copy is limited to in-frame clones, with some not included. The sample lists fewer than 90,000 clones; 94% were seen once. The source was peripheral blood, collected after pregnancy. These receptors all stem from a female donor in good health, enrolled as a control in a pregnancy study. CDR3s include the opening cysteine and the closing phenylalanine or tryptophan. Each record gives: V gene, clone size, D gene, J gene, CDR3 DNA, CDR3 protein. D genes are given only for firm matches. The size entry is marked missing in some rows and otherwise reads once, few, many or a size class.

v_gene: TRBV13; abundance: -; d_gene: TRBD1; j_gene: TRBJ2-7; CDR3nt: TGTGCCAGCAGCCGGGACAGGGCTTACGAGCAGTACTTC; CDR3aa: CASSRDRAYEQYF
v_gene: TRBV10-3; abundance: -; d_gene: -; j_gene: TRBJ1-5; CDR3nt: TGTGCTGTCCGGGGTAGCAATCAGCCCCAGCATTTT; CDR3aa: CAVRGSNQPQHF
v_gene: TRBV19; abundance: -; d_gene: TRBD1; j_gene: TRBJ2-2; CDR3nt: TGTGCCAGTAGTACGACAGGGAGCCCCGGGGAGCTGTTTTTT; CDR3aa: CASSTTGSPGELFF
v_gene: TRBV27; abundance: -; d_gene: -; j_gene: TRBJ1-5; CDR3nt: TGTGCCAGCGACAGTTCGGGCAGACCCAATCAGCCCCAGCATTTT; CDR3aa: CASDSSGRPNQPQHF
v_gene: TRBV5-6; abundance: -; d_gene: -; j_gene: TRBJ2-5; CDR3nt: TGTGCCAGCAGCTTGGAAACTGAGACCCAGTACTTC; CDR3aa: CASSLETETQYF
v_gene: TRBV2; abundance: -; d_gene: TRBD2; j_gene: TRBJ2-5; CDR3nt: TGTGCCAGCAGTGGGGGCGGGAGTAGGGGAGAGACCCAGTACTTC; CDR3aa: CASSGGGSRGETQYF
v_gene: TRBV29-1; abundance: -; d_gene: -; j_gene: TRBJ1-1; CDR3nt: TGCAGCGCCCAGGGACAAGCAAACACTGAAGCTTTCTTT; CDR3aa: CSAQGQANTEAFF
v_gene: TRBV6-5; abundance: -; d_gene: TRBD1; j_gene: TRBJ2-7; CDR3nt: TGTGCCAGCAGCCCCACAGGGGCCAATCCCTACGAGCAGTACTTC; CDR3aa: CASSPTGANPYEQYF
v_gene: TRBV4-2; abundance: -; d_gene: TRBD2; j_gene: TRBJ2-3; CDR3nt: TGTGCCAGCAGCCGGAACTTGGGGACGGGGACTAGCGGGACCTTCAGCACAGATACGCAGTATTTT; CDR3aa: CASSRNLGTGTSGTFSTDTQYF
v_gene: TRBV5-1; abundance: -; d_gene: TRBD2; j_gene: TRBJ2-7; CDR3nt: TGCGCCAGCAGCTTGGTAGGGACTAGTGAAGACGAGCAGTACTTC; CDR3aa: CASSLVGTSEDEQYF
v_gene: TRBV4-1; abundance: -; d_gene: TRBD1; j_gene: TRBJ2-1; CDR3nt: TGCGCCAGCAGCCACCTTCGGGGACAGGGGGCCAATGAGCAGTTCTTC; CDR3aa: CASSHLRGQGANEQFF
v_gene: TRBV9; abundance: few; d_gene: TRBD1; j_gene: TRBJ1-1; CDR3nt: TGTGCCAGCAGCGCTTCGACAGGGGCAACTGAAGCTTTCTTT; CDR3aa: CASSASTGATEAFF
v_gene: TRBV5-1; abundance: -; d_gene: -; j_gene: TRBJ1-4; CDR3nt: TGCGCCAGCAGCAGGGCGGACAAGATTAATGAAAAACTGTTTTTT; CDR3aa: CASSRADKINEKLFF
v_gene: TRBV28; abundance: -; d_gene: -; j_gene: TRBJ1-5; CDR3nt: TGTGCCAGCAGCGGCAGGGTAGGACAGCCCCAGCATTTT; CDR3aa: CASSGRVGQPQHF
v_gene: TRBV5-1; abundance: -; d_gene: TRBD2; j_gene: TRBJ2-1; CDR3nt: TGCGCCAGCAGCTTGGTAGCGGGAATCGTGAATGAGCAGTTCTTC; CDR3aa: CASSLVAGIVNEQFF
v_gene: TRBV29-1; abundance: -; d_gene: -; j_gene: TRBJ1-1; CDR3nt: TGCAGCGTCGGCCCGGGTTTTAACACTGAAGCTTTCTTT; CDR3aa: CSVGPGFNTEAFF
v_gene: TRBV25-1; abundance: -; d_gene: TRBD1; j_gene: TRBJ2-1; CDR3nt: TGTGCCCCTTGGGACAGCCCCAATGAGCAGTTCTTC; CDR3aa: CAPWDSPNEQFF
v_gene: TRBV18; abundance: -; d_gene: TRBD1; j_gene: TRBJ1-1; CDR3nt: TGTGCCAGCTCACCCAGGACAGGGAACACTGAAGCTTTCTTT; CDR3aa: CASSPRTGNTEAFF
v_gene: TRBV27; abundance: -; d_gene: -; j_gene: TRBJ2-5; CDR3nt: TGTGCCAGCAGTCCCAGAAACGCTCCGGAGACCCAGTACTTC; CDR3aa: CASSPRNAPETQYF
v_gene: TRBV6-5; abundance: few; d_gene: -; j_gene: TRBJ1-3; CDR3nt: TGTGCCAGCAGTGCCCATAGAACCTCTGGAAACACCATATATTTT; CDR3aa: CASSAHRTSGNTIYF
v_gene: TRBV5-4; abundance: -; d_gene: -; j_gene: TRBJ2-1; CDR3nt: TGTGCCAGCAGCTTGCTTGGGTCGGGACTTTCCTACAATGAGCAGTTCTTC; CDR3aa: CASSLLGSGLSYNEQFF
v_gene: TRBV7-8; abundance: -; d_gene: -; j_gene: TRBJ2-1; CDR3nt: TGTGCCAGCAGCGCTAGTGGAACAGAGCAGTTCTTC; CDR3aa: CASSASGTEQFF
v_gene: TRBV18; abundance: -; d_gene: TRBD1; j_gene: TRBJ2-5; CDR3nt: TGTGCCAGCTCCCAGATGGGACAGGGGGGCCAAGAGACCCAGTACTTC; CDR3aa: CASSQMGQGGQETQYF
v_gene: TRBV10-3; abundance: -; d_gene: -; j_gene: TRBJ2-2; CDR3nt: TGTGCCATCACCGGGGGTACGGGCACCGGGGAGCTGTTTTTT; CDR3aa: CAITGGTGTGELFF
v_gene: TRBV4-1; abundance: -; d_gene: -; j_gene: TRBJ2-7; CDR3nt: TGCGCCAGCAGCCAAGCTGACGAGCAGTACTTC; CDR3aa: CASSQADEQYF
v_gene: TRBV5-1; abundance: -; d_gene: -; j_gene: TRBJ1-1; CDR3nt: TGCGCCAGCAGCTTGGGGGCAGGGAACACTGAAGCTTTCTTT; CDR3aa: CASSLGAGNTEAFF
v_gene: TRBV15; abundance: -; d_gene: TRBD2; j_gene: TRBJ2-1; CDR3nt: TGTGCCACCAGCACTGGGACTAGCGCTTACAATGAGCAGTTCTTC; CDR3aa: CATSTGTSAYNEQFF
v_gene: TRBV2; abundance: few; d_gene: TRBD2; j_gene: TRBJ2-1; CDR3nt: TGTGCCAGCAGCGCCCCTAGCGGGAGGGGGAATGAGCAGTTCTTC; CDR3aa: CASSAPSGRGNEQFF